This is a list of T cell receptor beta chains from one sample in a study of T-cell reconstitution after alpha-beta-depleted transplantation in children. TCRdb ran MiXCR on the PCR reads and lists one entry per CDR3 protein. The sample carries 200,000 to 300,000 distinct CDR3 sequences, roughly a quarter recorded once. The sample consisted of PBMCs, mostly from graft donor cells, taken 360 days after TCRalphabeta/CD19-depleted stem cell transplant. The receptor set was obtained from a female patient aged 2-9 years who had a stem cell transplant for congenital amegakaryocytic thrombocytopenia, so the T cells may come from the graft donor. Each CDR3 is given with its conserved first and last residue. The order of the fields is CDR3 length, D gene, V gene, clone size, J gene, CDR3 DNA, CDR3 protein. The D gene is left open where the match is weak. Where a row states a size, it is once, few, many or the class of an expanded clone; other rows omit it.

cdr3_length: 14; d_call: TRBD1; v_call: TRBV4-1; clone_size: NA; j_call: TRBJ2-7; cdr3_nt: TGCGCCAGCAGCCAAGTACAGGGGGACTACGAGCAGTACTTC; cdr3_aa: CASSQVQGDYEQYF
cdr3_length: 16; d_call: TRBD2; v_call: TRBV12-3/TRBV12-4; clone_size: few; j_call: TRBJ2-3; cdr3_nt: TGTGCCAGCAGTGGTCTAGCGGGGGGGCACACAGATACGCAGTATTTT; cdr3_aa: CASSGLAGGHTDTQYF
cdr3_length: 15; d_call: NA; v_call: TRBV20-1; clone_size: few; j_call: TRBJ1-1; cdr3_nt: TGCAGTGCTGACGACAGAACCAGGGGAAACACTGAAGCTTTCTTT; cdr3_aa: CSADDRTRGNTEAFF
cdr3_length: 14; d_call: NA; v_call: TRBV6-5; clone_size: few; j_call: TRBJ1-1; cdr3_nt: TGTGCCAGCAGTTGCTGTTACAAGAACACTGAAGCTTTCTTT; cdr3_aa: CASSCCYKNTEAFF
cdr3_length: 15; d_call: NA; v_call: TRBV7-2; clone_size: few; j_call: TRBJ2-3; cdr3_nt: TGTGCCAGCACCAATAGGAGAAGGGGTGCAGATACGCAGTATTTT; cdr3_aa: CASTNRRRGADTQYF
cdr3_length: 14; d_call: NA; v_call: TRBV4-2; clone_size: few; j_call: TRBJ2-5; cdr3_nt: TGTGCCAGCAGCCAACCGGGGCCGCAAGAGACCCAGTACTTC; cdr3_aa: CASSQPGPQETQYF
cdr3_length: 14; d_call: TRBD1; v_call: TRBV28; clone_size: few; j_call: TRBJ1-5; cdr3_nt: TGTGCCAGCAGGACACAGGGGGGGCATCAGCCCCAGCATTTT; cdr3_aa: CASRTQGGHQPQHF
cdr3_length: 13; d_call: NA; v_call: TRBV12-3/TRBV12-4; clone_size: few; j_call: TRBJ2-1; cdr3_nt: TGTGCCAGCAGTTTAGTTATCGGCGATGAGCAGTTCTTC; cdr3_aa: CASSLVIGDEQFF
cdr3_length: 17; d_call: NA; v_call: TRBV12-3/TRBV12-4; clone_size: NA; j_call: TRBJ2-2; cdr3_nt: TGTGCCAGCAGTTTAGCGGAGGGACATTTGCTCACCGGGGAGCTGTTTTTT; cdr3_aa: CASSLAEGHLLTGELFF
cdr3_length: 13; d_call: NA; v_call: TRBV4-3; clone_size: few; j_call: TRBJ1-5; cdr3_nt: TGCGCCAGCAGCCAAGTAGGGGATCAGCCCCAGCATTTT; cdr3_aa: CASSQVGDQPQHF